This T cell receptor (beta chain) was captured by sequencing in a study of shared clonotypes between healthy human individuals. Study-level findings and limits: A small donor pool kept down the genetic and exposure-history diversity that was represented.

The germline gives CDR1 SEHNR, CDR2 FQNEAQ (reference sequence). Trimming removed 1 base from V and 7 bases from J, with 11 bases in between. The CDR3 loop spans 15 amino acids. This table comes from immunoSEQ multiplex PCR, and its TCRdb copy is limited to in-frame clones, with some not included. This sample has more than 2,000,000 clones, with around nine tenths found just once. As regards this clone: Its matching antigen is unknown.

This clonotype originated in a man aged 18 to 30 in good health. V usage is TRBV7-9 and J usage is TRBJ1-6; D is unresolved. Material for sequencing was naive CD4+ T cells sorted from blood. Subset noted: CD45RA+ positively selected. The CDR3: CASSLESRANSPLHF. The CDR3 coding sequence is TGTGCCAGCAGCTTAGAGTCAAGGGCCAATTCACCCCTCCACTTT.